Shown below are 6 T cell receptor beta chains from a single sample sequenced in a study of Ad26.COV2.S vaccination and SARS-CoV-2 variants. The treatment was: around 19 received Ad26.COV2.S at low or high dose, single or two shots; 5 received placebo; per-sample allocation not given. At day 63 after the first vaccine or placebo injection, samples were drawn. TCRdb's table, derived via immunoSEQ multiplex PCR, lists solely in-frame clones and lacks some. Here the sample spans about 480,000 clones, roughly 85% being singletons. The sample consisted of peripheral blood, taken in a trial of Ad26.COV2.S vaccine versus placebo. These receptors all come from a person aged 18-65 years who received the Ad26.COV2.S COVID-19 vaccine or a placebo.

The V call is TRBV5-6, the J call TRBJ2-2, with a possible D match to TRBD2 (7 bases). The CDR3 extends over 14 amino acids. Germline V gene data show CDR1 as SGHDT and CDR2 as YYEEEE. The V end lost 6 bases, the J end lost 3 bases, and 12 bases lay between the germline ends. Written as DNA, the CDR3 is TGTGCCAGCAAGGGAGGGGGTTACACCGGGGAGCTGTTTTTT. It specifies CASKGGGYTGELFF.

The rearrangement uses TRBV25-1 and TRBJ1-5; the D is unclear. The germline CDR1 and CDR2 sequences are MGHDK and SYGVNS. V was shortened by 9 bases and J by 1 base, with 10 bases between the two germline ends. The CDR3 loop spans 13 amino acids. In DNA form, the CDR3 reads TGTGCCAGTGGGCGAGGGAGCAATCAGCCCCAGCATTTT. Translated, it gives CASGRGSNQPQHF.

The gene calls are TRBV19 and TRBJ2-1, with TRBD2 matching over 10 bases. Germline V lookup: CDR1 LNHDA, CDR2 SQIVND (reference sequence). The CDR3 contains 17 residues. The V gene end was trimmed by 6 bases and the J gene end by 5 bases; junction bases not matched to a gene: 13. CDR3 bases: TGTGCCAGTAGATTGCGGCTAGCGGGAGCGGGCCACAATGAGCAGTTCTTC. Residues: CASRLRLAGAGHNEQFF.

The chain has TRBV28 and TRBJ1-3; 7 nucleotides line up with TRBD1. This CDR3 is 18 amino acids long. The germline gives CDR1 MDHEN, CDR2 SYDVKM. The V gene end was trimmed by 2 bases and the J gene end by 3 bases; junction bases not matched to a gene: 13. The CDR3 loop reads CASSLRWQGEISGNTIYF. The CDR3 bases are TGTGCCAGCAGTTTAAGGTGGCAGGGGGAAATTAGTGGAAACACCATATATTTT.

The CDR3 loop reads CASSSTTDTQYF. CDR3 coding DNA: TGTGCCAGCAGCAGCACAACAGATACGCAGTATTTT. This chain joins TRBV5-4 and TRBJ2-3; no reliable D call. Germline CDR1 is SGHNT and CDR2 is YYREEE (reference sequence). V was cut by 4 bases and J by 3 bases, with 6 bases left in between. This CDR3 region has 12 residues.

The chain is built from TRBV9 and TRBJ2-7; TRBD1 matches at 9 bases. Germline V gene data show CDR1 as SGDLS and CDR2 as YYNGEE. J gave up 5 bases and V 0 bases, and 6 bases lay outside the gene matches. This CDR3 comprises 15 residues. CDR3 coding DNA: TGTGCCAGCAGCGTAGGGTGGGACAGGGCCCACGAGCAGTACTTC. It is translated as CASSVGWDRAHEQYF.